The clone carrying this TCR beta chain was counted between two and nine times. What it recognizes is unknown. The ends were cut back, 1 base at V and 0 bases at J, with 11 bases in the middle. Germline loops: CDR1 SGHDT, CDR2 YYEEEE. There are 15 residues in the CDR3. These data belong to a study of vaccination effects on CD4 cells after COVID-19. After expansion with viral peptide pools in the ViraFEST assay, antigen-specific CD4+ T cells were sequenced. Isolation of CD4+ T cells took place after around 10 days of culture. SARS-CoV-2 infection was confirmed by PCR in the person between March and December 2020. Using immunoSEQ multiplex PCR, the repertoire was profiled, and TCRdb retains in-frame clones only, with some absent. The sample holds about 45,000 clones, approximately 70% seen once.

The chain couples TRBV5-6 to TRBJ2-7; D might be TRBD1 or TRBD2, each matching 5 bases. The sequence was collected from a human donor who had a prior SARS-CoV-2 infection. Sample: CD4+ T cells from PBMCs cultured with a peptide pool, taken before COVID-19 vaccination. CDR3 bases: TGTGCCAGCAGCTTGTGGGCAGGGAGCTCCTACGAGCAGTACTTC. Encoded protein: CASSLWAGSSYEQYF.